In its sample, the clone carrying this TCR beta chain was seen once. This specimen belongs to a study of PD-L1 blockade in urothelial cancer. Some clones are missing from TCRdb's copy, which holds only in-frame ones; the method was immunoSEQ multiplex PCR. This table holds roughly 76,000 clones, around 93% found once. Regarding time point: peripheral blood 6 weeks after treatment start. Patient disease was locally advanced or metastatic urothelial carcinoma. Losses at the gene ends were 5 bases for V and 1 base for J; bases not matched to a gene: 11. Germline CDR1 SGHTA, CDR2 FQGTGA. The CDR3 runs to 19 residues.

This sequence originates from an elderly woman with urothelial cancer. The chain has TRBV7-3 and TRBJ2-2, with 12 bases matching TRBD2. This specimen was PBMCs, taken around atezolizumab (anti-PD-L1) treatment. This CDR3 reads CASSPSRASGRGNTGELFF. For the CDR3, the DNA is TGTGCCAGCAGCCCGTCGAGGGCTAGCGGGAGGGGGAACACCGGGGAGCTGTTTTTT.